This TCR beta chain was observed in a study of T cell changes during pregnancy in multiple sclerosis. This CDR3 has 15 residues. Germline V gene data show CDR1 as MNHEY and CDR2 as SVGAGI. The ends were cut back, 0 bases at V and 8 bases at J, with 16 bases in the middle. The data were produced by immunoSEQ multiplex PCR, yet TCRdb's version contains in-frame clones alone and is incomplete. The top ten hold around 3.9% of the sample, which has 50,000 or so clones, roughly 93% seen once. The chain uses TRBV6-5 and TRBJ1-2; D is possibly TRBD1 (5 bases). The sample was CD8+ T cells from peripheral blood mononuclear cells, taken after pregnancy. This clonotype was sampled from a female donor with multiple sclerosis, enrolled in a pregnancy study. In nucleotides, the CDR3 is TGTGCCAGCAGTTACTCCTCGGGGGGTTCTCTAGGCTACACCTTC. Its translation is CASSYSSGGSLGYTF.